The table lists the clone carrying this T cell receptor (beta chain) with many counts. Its antigen remains unidentified. These data originate in a study of blood T cells in healthy people across ages. V was pared by 5 bases and J by 2 bases, with 2 bases between. Per germline, CDR1 SGHTA and CDR2 FQGNSA. This CDR3 has 11 residues. Overall study findings and caveats: Naive T cell percentage showed a strong correlation with TCR beta diversity.

Then a second PCR, running roughly 7 to 11 cycles, was carried out with a sample-barcoded 5' primer and a J-beta primer mix. TCRdb reprocessed the 5' RACE reads via MiXCR and lists one record per CDR3 protein. Of about 1.4 million distinct CDR3 sequences listed, around 59% were seen once; the top ten hold roughly 6.3%. This receptor was obtained from a young man in good health. Material: blood. The chain is built from TRBV7-2 and TRBJ2-3; D uncertain. The CDR3 loop reads CASSVTDTQYF. The DNA for the CDR3 is TGTGCCAGCAGCGTCACAGATACGCAGTATTTT.